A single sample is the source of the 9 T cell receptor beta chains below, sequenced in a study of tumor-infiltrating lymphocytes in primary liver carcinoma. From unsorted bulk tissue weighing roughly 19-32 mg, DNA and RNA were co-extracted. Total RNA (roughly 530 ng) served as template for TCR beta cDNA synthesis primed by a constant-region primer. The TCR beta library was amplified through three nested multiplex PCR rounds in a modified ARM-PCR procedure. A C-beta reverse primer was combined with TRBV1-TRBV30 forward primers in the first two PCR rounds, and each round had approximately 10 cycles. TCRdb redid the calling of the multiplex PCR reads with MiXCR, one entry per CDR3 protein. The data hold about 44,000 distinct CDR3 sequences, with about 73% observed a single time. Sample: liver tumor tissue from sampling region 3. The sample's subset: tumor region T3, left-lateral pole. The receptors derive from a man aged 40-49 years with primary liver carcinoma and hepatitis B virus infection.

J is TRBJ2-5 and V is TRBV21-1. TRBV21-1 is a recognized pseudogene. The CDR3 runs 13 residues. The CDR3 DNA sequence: TGTGCCAGGAGCACACATGACGGCGAGACTCAGTACTTC. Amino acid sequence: CARSTHDGETQYF.

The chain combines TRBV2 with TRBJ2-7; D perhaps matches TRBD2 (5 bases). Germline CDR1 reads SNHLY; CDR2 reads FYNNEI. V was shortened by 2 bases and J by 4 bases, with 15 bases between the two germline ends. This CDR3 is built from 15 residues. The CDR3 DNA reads TGTGCCAGCAGTGAAAGGCTTCCGGGATCTTACGAGCAGTACTTC. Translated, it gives CASSERLPGSYEQYF.

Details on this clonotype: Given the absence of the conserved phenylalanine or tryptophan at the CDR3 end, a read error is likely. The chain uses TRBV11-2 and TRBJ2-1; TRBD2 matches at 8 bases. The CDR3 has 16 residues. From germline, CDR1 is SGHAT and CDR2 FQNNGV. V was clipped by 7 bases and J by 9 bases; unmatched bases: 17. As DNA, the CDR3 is TGTGCCAGCATCTTGGATAACGGACTAGCCATGGGTGAGCAGTTCATC. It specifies CASILDNGLAMGEQFI.

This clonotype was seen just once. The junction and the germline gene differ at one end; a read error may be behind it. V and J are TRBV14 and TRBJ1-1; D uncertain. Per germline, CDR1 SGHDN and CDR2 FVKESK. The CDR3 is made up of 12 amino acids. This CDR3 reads CTSSRDRDEAFF. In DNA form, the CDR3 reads TGTACCAGCAGCCGAGACCGGGATGAAGCTTTCTTT.

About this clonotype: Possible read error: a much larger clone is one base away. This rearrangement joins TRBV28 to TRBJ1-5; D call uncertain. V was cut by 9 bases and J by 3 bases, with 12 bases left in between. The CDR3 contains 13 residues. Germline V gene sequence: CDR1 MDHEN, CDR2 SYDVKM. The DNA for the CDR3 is TGTGCCAGAAGTCCCCCCGACAATCAGCCCCAGCATTTT. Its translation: CARSPPDNQPQHF.

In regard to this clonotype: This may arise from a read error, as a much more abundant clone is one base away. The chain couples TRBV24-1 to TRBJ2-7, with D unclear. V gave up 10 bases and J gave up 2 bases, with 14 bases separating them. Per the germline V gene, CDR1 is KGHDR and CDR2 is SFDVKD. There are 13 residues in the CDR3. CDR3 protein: CATRPHAPYEQYF. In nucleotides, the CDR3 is TGTGCCACTAGGCCACATGCCCCCTACGAGCAGTACTTC.

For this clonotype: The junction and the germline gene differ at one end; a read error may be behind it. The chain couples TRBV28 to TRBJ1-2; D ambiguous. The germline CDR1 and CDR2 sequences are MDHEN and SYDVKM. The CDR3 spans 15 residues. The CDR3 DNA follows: TGTGCCAGCAGTTTCCGGGCCGGCCTATGGTATGGCTCCACCTTC. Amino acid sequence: CASSFRAGLWYGSTF.

Written as DNA, the CDR3 is TGTGCCAGCAACCGAGATAGTGGTAGCGGGGGGTCCTACGAGCAGTACTTC. Translated, it gives CASNRDSGSGGSYEQYF. This rearrangement joins TRBV4-2 to TRBJ2-7; TRBD2 agrees at 10 bases. The CDR3 length is 17 residues. V shed 7 bases and J 1 base; nucleotides not matched to a gene: 13. Germline assignment: CDR1 LGHNA and CDR2 YNFKEQ.

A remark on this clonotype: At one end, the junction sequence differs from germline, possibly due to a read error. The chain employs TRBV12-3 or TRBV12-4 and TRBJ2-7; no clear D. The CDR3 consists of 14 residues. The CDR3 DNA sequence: TGTGACAGCAGTTTAAGTGGGGACTCCTACGAGCAGTACTTC. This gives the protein CDSSLSGDSYEQYF.